What follows is one T cell receptor beta chain and its context. This clonotype came up many times. The antigen it binds to is not known. No base qualities exist here, and no much larger clone lies one base off it. This sample is drawn from a study of T cells in Graves' hyperthyroidism and ophthalmopathy (dated by TCRdb to between 2019 and 2020). Concerning the study at large: Peripheral blood samples were taken at the time of initial diagnosis, prior to any treatment. To identify distinguishing TCR V-J signatures, a discovery cohort of around 100 patients was used, comprising some 45 with Graves' ophthalmopathy and about 59 with stable Graves' hyperthyroidism. An independent validation cohort of under 20 hyperthyroidism patients and about 15 patients who later progressed to ophthalmopathy tested prospective prediction of ophthalmopathy. The roughly 94 discovery patients were randomly split 7:3 into training and test sets. In about 6 Graves' hyperthyroidism patients, the study also compared T-cell repertoires from thyroid tissue with T-cell repertoires from blood. After blood sampling, hyperthyroidism patients were treated with methimazole at a starting dose of 30 mg daily, and ophthalmopathy patients were treated with high-dose intravenous methylprednisolone. TCR Vbeta CDR3 sequencing of some 140 peripheral blood samples (more than 40 ophthalmopathy, roughly 72 hyperthyroidism and about 17 progressor patients) is reported in the paper.

The TCR beta CDR3 regions were amplified from RNA transcripts. For the first round of RT-PCR on the TCR CDR3, the HTBI primer set was used together with the Qiagen OneStep RT-PCR kit. A second multiplex PCR round built the libraries, followed by size selection and purification. Libraries were sequenced paired-end with 100 bp reads on an Illumina HiSeq2000. The paper's data handling went like this. SOAPnuke was used to process the raw data, with reads discarded if the reads contained adapters or uncalled bases, had a mean Phred below 15, or lacked an exact constant-primer or identifier match. COPE v1.2.5 was used to merge high-quality paired reads, and clonotypes were defined as unique nucleotide sequences. MiTCR v1.1 was used to align the clonotypes against IMGT TRBV, TRBD and TRBJ reference segments. The analysis included only V-J combinations with a frequency above 0.0001, which together covered 99.2% of the repertoires. A TCS score was defined as the ratio between F50 (clonal expansion) and ExV (chaos), using BLOSUM62-based TCRdist between CDR3 peptides within each V-J. Welch's t-statistics and random forest reduced roughly 500 V-J features to roughly 13, which were used in a naive Bayes classifier (R e1071). In TCRdb, the public reads were trimmed at Q25 with fastp and aligned with MiXCR, with productive beta chains retained. For every CDR3 protein sequence, its rows merge into one entry that carries the most common genes and DNA. TCRdb's processing, not the study's, gives the V and J calls here. Counted in this sample were about 420,000 distinct CDR3 sequences; approximately 15% of them appeared once. The ten biggest clones cover more than 4.5% of the sample.

From the germline V gene, CDR1 is SNHLY and CDR2 is FYNNEI. From the cysteine through the phenylalanine, the CDR3 covers 18 amino acids. The only DNA kept is the CDR3, 54 bases in frame from the first base. Cut back by 1 base and 0 bases, the V and J ends lie 16 bases apart. Stable Graves' hyperthyroidism was defined as no progression to ophthalmopathy during 18 months of follow-up. Hyperthyroidism patients were aged 18 to 65 years and newly diagnosed, with disease duration of less than 2 months. The study excluded patients with uncontrolled infections, other autoimmune diseases, pregnancy or lactation. Diagnoses relied on clinical symptoms, serum thyroxine and TRAb, thyroid ultrasound and orbital computed tomography. PBMCs were isolated from approximately 10 ml of fresh peripheral blood by Ficoll-Paque density gradient centrifugation. Total RNA was extracted using Trizol reagent, and RNA quality was assessed on an Agilent 2100 Bioanalyzer.

On the study overall, not on this receptor specifically: During validation, the model predicted progression to ophthalmopathy a median of approximately 6 months ahead of onset, with almost 71% sensitivity and almost 75% specificity. Ophthalmopathy was separated from stable hyperthyroidism by a 13 V-J signature model, with 87.88% sensitivity and about 81% specificity obtained in cross-validation and 80%/75% obtained in testing. Most expanded thyroid clonotypes (frequency above 0.001) were also detected in blood, a finding suggesting that blood repertoires may reflect thyroid immune responses. No statistical method was used to set the sample size in advance, and investigators knew the group allocation.

Sequenced sample: blood. Rearrangement joined TRBV2 to TRBJ1-5; a tentative D match to TRBD1 spans 6 bases. The receptor's source is a woman aged 18-29 years with Graves' hyperthyroidism. The CDR3 sequence is CASSEEPGTRYSNQPQHF. The DNA sequence follows: TGTGCCAGCAGTGAAGAGCCCGGGACACGTTATAGCAATCAGCCCCAGCATTTT. When the CDR3 is completed using the reference TRBV2 and TRBJ1-5 genes on either side, the full variable domain is EPEVTQTPSHQVTQMGQEVILRCVPISNHLYFYWYRQILGQKVEFLVSFYNNEISEKSEIFDDQFSVERPDGSNFTLKIRSTKLEDSAMYFCASSEEPGTRYSNQPQHFGDGTRLSIL.